A selection of T cell receptor beta chains follows, all from one sample in a study of shared clonotypes between healthy human individuals. The repertoire was sequenced with immunoSEQ multiplex PCR; TCRdb's copy has only in-frame clones and lacks some. Of almost 700,000 clones listed, 92% are singletons. Sequenced: naive CD8+ T cells sorted from blood. These receptor sequences come from a man younger than 45 in good health. The CDR3 runs from the conserved cysteine through the conserved F or W. The order of the fields is J gene, V gene, clone size, D gene, CDR3 protein, CDR3 DNA. D genes are given only for firm matches. Only some rows state a clone size, as once, few, many or a class for expanded clones.

TRBJ1-5	TRBV19	NA	TRBD1	CASSIFGQGVQPQHF	TGTGCCAGTAGTATTTTTGGACAGGGAGTTCAGCCCCAGCATTTT
TRBJ2-3	TRBV9	NA	TRBD2	CASTIRQAGGGGVTDTQYF	TGTGCCAGCACCATCCGGCAGGCGGGAGGGGGGGGAGTCACAGATACGCAGTATTTT
TRBJ1-2	TRBV28	few	NA	CASSLGQGMSYGYTF	TGTGCCAGCAGTTTGGGTCAGGGAATGTCCTATGGCTACACCTTC
TRBJ2-2	TRBV5-8	NA	NA	CASSLVRSPAGELFF	TGTGCCAGCAGCTTGGTTCGCTCCCCGGCCGGGGAGCTGTTTTTT
TRBJ2-7	TRBV5-5	NA	NA	CASHITESSYEQYF	TGTGCCAGCCATATTACGGAGAGCTCCTACGAGCAGTACTTC
TRBJ2-7	TRBV28	once	TRBD2	CASSLLTSGRAYEQYF	TGTGCCAGCAGTTTATTAACTAGCGGGAGGGCCTACGAGCAGTACTTC
TRBJ2-2	TRBV5-4	NA	TRBD2	CASSPGLAGRDTGELFF	TGTGCCAGCAGCCCCGGACTAGCGGGGCGTGACACCGGGGAGCTGTTTTTT
TRBJ2-7	TRBV7-8	once	NA	CASSVYTGSSYEQYF	TGTGCCAGCAGCGTCTATACAGGTAGCTCCTACGAGCAGTACTTC
TRBJ2-5	TRBV29-1	NA	TRBD2	CSVEDLHSGRAQETQYF	TGCAGCGTTGAAGATCTTCATAGCGGGAGAGCCCAAGAGACCCAGTACTTC
TRBJ2-5	TRBV2	NA	TRBD2	CASSTRDGQREIQETQYF	TGTGCCAGCAGTACCCGGGACGGACAGCGGGAGATCCAAGAGACCCAGTACTTC
TRBJ1-2	TRBV11-2	once	NA	CASSLDSRGYGYTF	TGTGCCAGCAGCTTAGACAGTCGGGGCTATGGCTACACCTTC
TRBJ2-1	TRBV10-2	NA	TRBD2	CASRAGGTAYNEQFF	TGCGCCAGCAGAGCGGGAGGTACAGCCTACAATGAGCAGTTCTTC